Below are 22 T cell receptor beta chains sequenced from a single sample in a study of regulatory T cells. Findings of the study overall: Hydrophobic residues at CDR3 positions 6 and 7 were enriched in conventional CD4+ T cells of CD3G-deficient patients.

Amplification used 52 TRBV primers and 13 TRBJ primers. Profiled with immunoSEQ multiplex PCR; TCRdb holds only in-frame clones, not every one. The sample holds tens of thousands of clones, 70% to 90% seen once. Their antigens are not known. The sample consisted of conventional CD4+ T cells sorted from blood. The receptors here all came from a child under 18 with CD3G deficiency.

This clone was observed a single time. The chain couples TRBV7-9 to TRBJ2-5; 7 bases fit TRBD2. The DNA end lines up better with TRBJ2-7; the J call may be wrong. Germline V gives CDR1 SEHNR, CDR2 FQNEAQ (reference sequence). This CDR3 has 12 amino acids. CDR3 region: CASSWGGYEQYF. In DNA form, the CDR3 reads TGTGCCAGCAGCTGGGGAGGGTACGAGCAGTACTTC.

The chain combines TRBV7-8 with TRBJ2-5, with D possibly matching TRBD1 (5 bases). The J call may be faulty, since TRBJ2-7 better matches the DNA end. CDR3 length: 15 residues. Germline V gives CDR1 SGHVS, CDR2 FQNEAQ. Written as DNA, the CDR3 is TGTGCCAGCAGCGCACTGACGGGCAGGGATAGCGAGCAGTACTTC. Encoded protein: CASSALTGRDSEQYF.

The rearrangement joins TRBV7-9 to TRBJ1-1; no clear D gene. The ends were cut back, 6 bases at V and 2 bases at J, with 7 bases in the middle. Germline V CDR1 and CDR2: SEHNR, FQNEAQ (reference sequence). CDR3 length: 12 residues. In nucleotides, the CDR3 is TGTGCCAGCAGTCACAAAAACACTGAAGCTTTCTTT. It translates to CASSHKNTEAFF.

The CDR3 sequence is CASSRTSTNTDTQYF. The CDR3 DNA reads as TGCGCCAGCAGCCGGACTAGTACGAACACAGATACGCAGTATTTT. The gene calls are TRBV5-1 and TRBJ2-3, with 7 bases aligning to TRBD2. Germline values: CDR1 SGHRS, CDR2 YFSETQ. CDR3 size: 15 residues. After removal of 4 bases from V and 2 bases from J, the junction contained 7 bases not matched to a gene.

The chain couples TRBV19 to TRBJ1-1; D not certain. Trimming removed 5 bases at V and 8 bases at J, with 18 bases between. Germline CDR1 LNHDA, CDR2 SQIVND (reference sequence). This CDR3 has 14 residues. The CDR3: CASSPGRLNREAFF. The CDR3 region has the DNA TGTGCCAGTAGTCCTGGACGGTTGAACAGAGAAGCTTTCTTT.

The chain recombines TRBV28 with TRBJ2-3, with 14 bases identical to TRBD2. The CDR3 is made up of 17 amino acids. Germline CDR1 MDHEN, CDR2 SYDVKM. With 2 bases clipped from V and 2 bases from J, the junction kept 3 bases outside the gene matches. The CDR3: CASSLRGLAGATDTQYF. CDR3 DNA sequence: TGTGCCAGCAGTTTAAGGGGACTAGCGGGGGCCACAGATACGCAGTATTTT.

Notes on this clone: The same CDR3 arises from other DNA sequences in this sample as well. J is TRBJ1-1 and V is TRBV6-1, with TRBD1 as a possible D gene (5 bases). There are 14 residues in the CDR3. V lost 2 bases and J 2 bases, leaving 9 bases between the germline ends. Germline V lookup: CDR1 MNHNS, CDR2 SASEGT. CDR3 in amino acids: CASSEYGGNTEAFF. The CDR3 coding sequence is TGTGCCAGCAGTGAATATGGGGGAAACACTGAAGCTTTCTTT.

The chain is built from TRBV6-1 and TRBJ2-7; maybe TRBD2 (6 bases). Per germline, CDR1 MNHNS and CDR2 SASEGT. The V and J ends lost 2 bases and 6 bases respectively, with 11 bases between them. The CDR3 is made up of 13 amino acids. CDR3: CASSEQRRGEQYF. The CDR3 DNA reads as TGTGCCAGCAGTGAACAAAGGAGGGGCGAGCAGTACTTC.

V gene TRBV6-1 combines with J gene TRBJ2-3; TRBD1 might be the D (6 bases). The CDR3 extends over 14 amino acids. Germline V lookup: CDR1 MNHNS, CDR2 SASEGT. The V gene lost 3 bases and the J gene lost 1 base, with 8 bases spanning the gap. The CDR3 sequence is CASSDWGRTDTQYF. The DNA for the CDR3 is TGTGCCAGCAGTGACTGGGGGCGCACAGATACGCAGTATTTT.

V and J are TRBV6-1 and TRBJ2-7; D tentatively fits TRBD1 or TRBD2 (5 bases each). Trimming pared 1 base from V and 9 bases from J, leaving 13 bases between. The germline V gene has CDR1 MNHNS and CDR2 SASEGT. This CDR3 spans 13 amino acids. In DNA, the CDR3 is TGTGCCAGCAGTGAAGTTTTTAGGGACGGGCAGTACTTC. Protein product: CASSEVFRDGQYF.

The V and J genes are TRBV28 and TRBJ1-5, with 7 bases lining up with TRBD1. The length of the CDR3 is 14 residues. J gave up 9 bases and V 3 bases, and 8 bases lay outside the gene matches. Germline V gene sequence: CDR1 MDHEN, CDR2 SYDVKM. In DNA form, the CDR3 reads TGTGCCAGCAGTTTTAGGGACAGTTCATCGCCCCAGCATTTT. This gives the protein CASSFRDSSSPQHF.

This clone was detected only once. Written as DNA, the CDR3 is TGCGCCAGCAGCAAGACTACCCTCACTAGCGGGAGGTATGAGCAGTTCTTC. This translates into CASSKTTLTSGRYEQFF. The rearrangement links TRBV5-1 to TRBJ2-1; 12 bases fit TRBD2. CDR1 and CDR2 from the germline V gene are SGHRS and YFSETQ. V lost 4 bases, J lost 8 bases, and 13 bases stayed unmatched. The CDR3 length is 17 residues.

The chain couples TRBV7-9 to TRBJ2-1; TRBD2 is a possible D gene (5 bases). The V end lost 2 bases, the J end lost 7 bases, and 15 bases lay between the germline ends. The CDR3 runs to 15 residues. The V gene's germline CDR1 is SEHNR and CDR2 FQNEAQ (reference sequence). Written as DNA, the CDR3 is TGTGCCAGCAGCTTATTGGGAGTTGGTAGGAATGAGCAGTTCTTC. Translating gives CASSLLGVGRNEQFF.

This clone has only one observation. The genes are TRBV10-2 and TRBJ2-5; 11 bases are a match to TRBD2. Looked up from germline, CDR1 is WSHSY and CDR2 is SAAADI. The ends lost 5 bases at V and 11 bases at J; junction bases unmatched: 16. There are 16 residues in the CDR3. In nucleotides, the CDR3 is TGCGCCAGCAGTTCAGAGGGGATAGCGGGAGGGTTGGCTCAGTACTTC. This sequence encodes CASSSEGIAGGLAQYF.

The V and J genes are TRBV28 and TRBJ2-1; D unresolved. There are 15 residues in the CDR3. Germline loops: CDR1 MDHEN, CDR2 SYDVKM. With 1 base removed from V and 7 bases from J, the gap between germline ends came to 14 bases. In DNA form, the CDR3 reads TGTGCCAGCAGTTTATCTTCTGCTGGAAGGAATGAGCAGTTCTTC. Amino acids: CASSLSSAGRNEQFF.

V and J are TRBV5-1 and TRBJ2-3, with D uncertain. This CDR3 is built from 15 residues. Germline CDR1 SGHRS, CDR2 YFSETQ. Trimming pared 0 bases from V and 2 bases from J, leaving 10 bases between. CDR3 DNA: TGCGCCAGCAGCTTGGCTGGGTTCTACACAGATACGCAGTATTTT. Encoded protein: CASSLAGFYTDTQYF.

The genes are TRBV7-9 and TRBJ2-3; no reliable D call. This CDR3 is built from 12 residues. The ends were cut back, 1 base at V and 8 bases at J, with 7 bases in the middle. CDR1 SEHNR and CDR2 FQNEAQ come from the germline V gene (reference sequence). The CDR3 protein is CASSLEWGTQYF. CDR3 DNA sequence: TGTGCCAGCAGCTTAGAGTGGGGTACGCAGTATTTT.

V is TRBV6-1 and J is TRBJ1-1; maybe TRBD1 (5 bases). This CDR3 has 15 amino acids. In germline, CDR1 is MNHNS, CDR2 SASEGT. Trimming removed 2 bases at V and 5 bases at J, with 15 bases between. The chain's CDR3 is CASSEWGWQGTEAFF. DNA for the CDR3: TGTGCCAGCAGTGAATGGGGGTGGCAGGGAACTGAAGCTTTCTTT.

The chain employs TRBV7-8 and TRBJ2-1; tentatively, D is TRBD1 or TRBD2 (5 bases each). The V gene's germline CDR1 is SGHVS and CDR2 FQNEAQ. This CDR3 has 13 amino acids. With 1 base removed from V and 12 bases from J, the gap between germline ends came to 13 bases. In DNA form, the CDR3 reads TGTGCCAGCAGCTTAGTTGTGGGGGTCGGGCAGTTCTTC. Its translation is CASSLVVGVGQFF.

The chain is built from TRBV6-1 and TRBJ2-6; D may correspond to TRBD1 or TRBD2 (6 bases each). Germline V gene data show CDR1 as MNHNS and CDR2 as SASEGT. Between the trimmed V and J ends, which lost 4 bases and 3 bases, there was a span of 13 bases. The CDR3 runs 16 residues. The CDR3 loop is CASSGRGRSGANVLTF. The CDR3, as DNA: TGTGCCAGCAGTGGTAGGGGGAGGAGTGGGGCCAACGTCCTGACTTTC.

The CDR3 is CASSLDSGEQYF. The CDR3, as DNA: TGCGCCAGCAGCTTGGATTCCGGCGAGCAGTACTTC. The rearrangement uses TRBV5-1 and TRBJ2-7; D gene uncertain. The germline V gene encodes CDR1 SGHRS and CDR2 YFSETQ. The CDR3 totals 12 residues. Trimming removed 0 bases at V and 6 bases at J, with 7 bases between.

This clone came up once. J is TRBJ1-1 and V is TRBV7-8; TRBD1 is a possible D gene (6 bases). Trimming left V 2 bases short and J 6 bases short, with 10 bases between. CDR1 and CDR2 (germline): SGHVS, FQNEAQ. This CDR3 has 13 amino acids. CDR3: CASSLQGYAEAFF. For the CDR3, the DNA is TGTGCCAGCAGCTTACAGGGGTACGCTGAAGCTTTCTTT. Full variable domain (outside the CDR3, taken from reference TRBV7-8 and TRBJ1-1): GAGVSQSPRYKVAKRGQDVALRCDPISGHVSLFWYQQALGQGPEFLTYFQNEAQLDKSGLPSDRFFAERPEGSVSTLKIQRTQQEDSAVYLCASSLQGYAEAFFGQGTRLTVV.